The T cell receptor (beta chain) under discussion was sequenced for a study of T cells in Graves' hyperthyroidism and ophthalmopathy. Regarding the study as a whole: Prediction of ophthalmopathy progression came a median approximately 6.6 months pre-onset.

Disease duration under 2 months; hyperthyroidism patients were aged 18 to 65. Blood was sampled at initial diagnosis of hyperthyroidism, prior to onset of any ophthalmopathy symptoms. Germline CDR1 DFQATT, CDR2 SNEGSKA (reference sequence). With V trimmed by 2 bases and J by 5 bases, 4 bases remained unmatched. The CDR3 has 13 amino acids. TCR beta CDR3 regions were amplified from RNA. First-round RT-PCR of the TCR CDR3 relied on the HTBI primer set. MiXCR, applied by TCRdb to the multiplex PCR reads, yields one record per CDR3 protein. The data show about 130,000 distinct CDR3 sequences, more than 20% seen once. This clonotype showed up many times. The antigen remains undetermined.

The chain employs TRBV20-1 and TRBJ1-1, with TRBD1 matching 8 bases. The sample taken for sequencing was blood. The sequence was collected from a woman between 50 and 59 years old with Graves' hyperthyroidism that later progressed to Graves' ophthalmopathy. CDR3 in DNA: TGCAGTGCTAGACAGGGGGCGCGTACTGAAGCTTTCTTT. The encoded protein is CSARQGARTEAFF.